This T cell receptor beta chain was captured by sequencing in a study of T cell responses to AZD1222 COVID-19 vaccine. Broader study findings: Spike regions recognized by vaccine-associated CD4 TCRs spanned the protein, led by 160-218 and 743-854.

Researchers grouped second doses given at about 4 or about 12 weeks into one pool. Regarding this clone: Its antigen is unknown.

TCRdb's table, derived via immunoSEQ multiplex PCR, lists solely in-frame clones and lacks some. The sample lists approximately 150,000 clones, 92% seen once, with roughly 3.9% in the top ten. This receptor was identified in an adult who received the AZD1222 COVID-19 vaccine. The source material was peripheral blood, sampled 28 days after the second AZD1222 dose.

This CDR3 reads CASTPTGNSYEQYF. The CDR3 nucleotides read TGTGCCAGTACCCCGACTGGAAACTCCTACGAGCAGTACTTC. The chain links TRBV19 to TRBJ2-7; D is ambiguous. CDR1 is LNHDA and CDR2 is SQIVND in the germline V gene (reference sequence). V was cut by 7 bases and J by 0 bases, with 13 bases left in between. This CDR3 is built from 14 residues.